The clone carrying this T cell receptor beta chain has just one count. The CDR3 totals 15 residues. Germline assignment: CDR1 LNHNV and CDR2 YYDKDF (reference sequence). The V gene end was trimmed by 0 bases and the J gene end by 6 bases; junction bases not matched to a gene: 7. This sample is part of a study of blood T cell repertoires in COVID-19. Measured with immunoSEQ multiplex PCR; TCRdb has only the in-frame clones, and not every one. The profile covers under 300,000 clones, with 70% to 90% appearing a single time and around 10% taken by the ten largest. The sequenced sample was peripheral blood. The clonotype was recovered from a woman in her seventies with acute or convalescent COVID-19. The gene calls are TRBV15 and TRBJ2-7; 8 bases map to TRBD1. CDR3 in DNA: TGTGCCACCAGCAGAGACCGTCAGGGGGCTGGCGAGCAGTACTTC. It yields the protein CATSRDRQGAGEQYF.